This T cell receptor (beta chain) derives from a study of blood T cell repertoires in COVID-19 (dated by TCRdb to 2020 to 2021). About the investigation overall: The collaborator samples originated in the United States, Italy and Spain and spanned the acute and convalescent phases of COVID-19. The prospective study material was composed of cDNA or gDNA derived from T cells, B-cell-depleted T cells, or PBMCs. The dataset comprised deeply sampled blood TCRbeta repertoires from subjects exposed to, actively infected with, or recovered from COVID-19. The repertoires were released in a freely available public database intended as a resource for research on the immune response to SARS-CoV-2. Samples came from the ongoing ImmuneRACE study (first 160 participants) plus 1,254 subjects from 6 global collaborators. Nearly every sample came with metadata listing a de-identified subject ID, COVID-19 status, age in years and sex. Where available, HLA class I and class II types were taken from metadata supplied by the sample provider and were not determined by assay-based typing.

Points the paper makes about the study in general: The amount of clinical and demographic metadata varied by source and participant and was provided uncurated.

A word on this clone: There is no known antigen for this receptor. Base qualities are missing; no much larger clone stands one base away.

Participants in the prospective study were aged roughly 18 to 100 years, lived in 20 to 25 United States geographic areas, and enrolled through a virtual design. To assign participants to cohorts, the prospective study relied on clinical history that participants themselves reported in a screening survey and a study questionnaire. ImmuneRACE Cohort 3 recovered participants were defined by two consecutive negative NP/OP PCR tests, healthcare professional clearance, or symptom resolution. In the prospective study, mobile phlebotomists collected whole blood, serum and a nasopharyngeal or oropharyngeal swab from each participant. Over a roughly two-month period, participants in the prospective study had the option of providing additional blood draws and questionnaires. Prospective study blood samples were shipped either frozen or at room temperature before DNA extraction. From cysteine to phenylalanine, the CDR3 is 16 amino acids long. This entry keeps only the CDR3 DNA: 48 bases, framed from base 1. The V end loses 5 bases and the J end loses 2 bases, and a stretch of 18 bases separates them. Looking up the germline V gene yields CDR1 SGHVS and CDR2 FQNEAQ.

TCRbeta CDR3 regions were amplified from genomic DNA by means of the immunoSEQ Assay, a bias-controlled multiplex PCR. The study's processing was this. The number of nucleated cells in each sample was estimated from the amplification of reference gene primers within the assay. Sequence reads were collapsed and filtered to measure the absolute abundance of every unique TCRbeta CDR3 rearrangement. For each sample, productive Simpson clonality was calculated by taking the square root of Simpson's diversity index across productive rearrangements. In TCRdb, the immuneACCESS table is reduced to in-frame sequences with V and J assigned. These tables do not hold every clone; where another copy was compared, an unresolved V gene accounts for under half, and the others remain unexplained. V and J calls and clone size come straight from that table; D and trimming were deduced from the DNA. In this sample the table shows about 310,000 clones, under 90% of which occur a single time. Over 9% of the sample is in the top ten clones.

The chain is made from TRBV7-8 and TRBJ2-5; TRBD2 is perhaps the D gene, given 5 matching bases. Sequencing was carried out using PBMCs or T cells enriched from blood (not recorded which). The sequence derives from a young woman who had recovered from COVID-19. In nucleotide form, the sequence is TGTGCCAGCAGCCCACTCCGGGATCCCTTTCAAGAGACCCAGTACTTC. This translates into CASSPLRDPFQETQYF.